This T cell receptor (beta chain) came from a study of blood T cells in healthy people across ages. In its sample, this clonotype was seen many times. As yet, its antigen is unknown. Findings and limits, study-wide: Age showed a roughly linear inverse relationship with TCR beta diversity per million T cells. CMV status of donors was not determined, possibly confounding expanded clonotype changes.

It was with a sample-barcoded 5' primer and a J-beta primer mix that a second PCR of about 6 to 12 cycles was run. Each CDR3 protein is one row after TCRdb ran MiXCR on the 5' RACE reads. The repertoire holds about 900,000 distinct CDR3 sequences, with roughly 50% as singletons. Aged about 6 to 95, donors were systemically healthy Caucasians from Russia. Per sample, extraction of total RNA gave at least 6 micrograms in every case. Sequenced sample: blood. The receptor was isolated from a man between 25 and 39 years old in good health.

As DNA, the CDR3 is TGCAGTGCTAGAGATGGCGGAACAGGACGGGATGGCTACACCTTC. It translates to CSARDGGTGRDGYTF. The chain combines TRBV20-1 with TRBJ1-2, with D possibly being TRBD1 (5 bases). Germline-derived CDR1 and CDR2 are DFQATT and SNEGSKA (reference sequence). V lost 0 bases to trimming and J lost 6 bases, with 17 bases between them. The CDR3 contains 15 residues.